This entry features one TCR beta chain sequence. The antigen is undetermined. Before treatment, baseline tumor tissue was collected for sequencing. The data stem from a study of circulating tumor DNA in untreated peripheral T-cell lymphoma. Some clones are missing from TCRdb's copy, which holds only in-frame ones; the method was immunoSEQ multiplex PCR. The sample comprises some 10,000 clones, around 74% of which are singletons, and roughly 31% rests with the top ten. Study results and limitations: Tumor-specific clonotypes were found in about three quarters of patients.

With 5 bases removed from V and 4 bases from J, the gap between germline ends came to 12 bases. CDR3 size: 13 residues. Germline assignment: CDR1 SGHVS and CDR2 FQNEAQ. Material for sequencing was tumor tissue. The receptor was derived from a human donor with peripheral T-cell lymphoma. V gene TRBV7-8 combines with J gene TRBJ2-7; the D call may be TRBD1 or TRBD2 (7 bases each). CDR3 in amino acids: CASSPRGGYEQYF. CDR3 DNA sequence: TGTGCCAGCAGCCCCAGGGGGGGTTACGAGCAGTACTTC.